This TCR beta chain was identified during a study of T cell responses to AZD1222 COVID-19 vaccine. Study-wide results and caveats: Variant regions that are unmutated are reportedly the target of nearly half of spike-specific TCRs. It was only a handful of AZD1222 recipients who were seropositive at baseline.

Data came from immunoSEQ multiplex PCR; TCRdb stores just in-frame clones and leaves some out. The sample includes about 130,000 clones, 93% seen only once; the top ten take roughly 0.91%. The CDR3 has 15 amino acids. Trimming cost V 4 bases and J 1 base, with 10 bases left between them. Germline V gives CDR1 LGHNA, CDR2 YNFKEQ. Turning to this clone: The antigen is undetermined.

The clonotype originates from an adult in good health. V is TRBV4-2 and J is TRBJ1-4, with D perhaps TRBD1 (5 bases). Specimen: peripheral blood, collected on day 0 of AZD1222 vaccination. In nucleotides, the CDR3 is TGTGCCAGCAGCCGGGGCGGGGAAACTAATGAAAAACTGTTTTTT. Translating it yields CASSRGGETNEKLFF.